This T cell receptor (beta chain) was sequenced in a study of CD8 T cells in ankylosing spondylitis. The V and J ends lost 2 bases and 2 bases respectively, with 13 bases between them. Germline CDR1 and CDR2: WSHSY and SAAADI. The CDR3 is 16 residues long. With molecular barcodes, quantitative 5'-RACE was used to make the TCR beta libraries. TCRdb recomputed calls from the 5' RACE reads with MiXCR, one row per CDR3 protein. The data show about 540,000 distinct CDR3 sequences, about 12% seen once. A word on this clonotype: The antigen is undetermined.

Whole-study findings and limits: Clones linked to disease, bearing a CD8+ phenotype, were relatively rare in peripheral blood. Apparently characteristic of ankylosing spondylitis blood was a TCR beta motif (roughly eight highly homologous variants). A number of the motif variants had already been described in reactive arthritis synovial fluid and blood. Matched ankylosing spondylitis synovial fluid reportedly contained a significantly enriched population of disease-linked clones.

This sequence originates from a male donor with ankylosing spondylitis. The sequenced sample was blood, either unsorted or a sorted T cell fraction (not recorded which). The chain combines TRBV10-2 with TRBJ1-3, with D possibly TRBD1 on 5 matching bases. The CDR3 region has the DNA TGCGCCAGCAGTGAGACCCCGGGGGTGGCTGGAAACACCATATATTTT. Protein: CASSETPGVAGNTIYF.